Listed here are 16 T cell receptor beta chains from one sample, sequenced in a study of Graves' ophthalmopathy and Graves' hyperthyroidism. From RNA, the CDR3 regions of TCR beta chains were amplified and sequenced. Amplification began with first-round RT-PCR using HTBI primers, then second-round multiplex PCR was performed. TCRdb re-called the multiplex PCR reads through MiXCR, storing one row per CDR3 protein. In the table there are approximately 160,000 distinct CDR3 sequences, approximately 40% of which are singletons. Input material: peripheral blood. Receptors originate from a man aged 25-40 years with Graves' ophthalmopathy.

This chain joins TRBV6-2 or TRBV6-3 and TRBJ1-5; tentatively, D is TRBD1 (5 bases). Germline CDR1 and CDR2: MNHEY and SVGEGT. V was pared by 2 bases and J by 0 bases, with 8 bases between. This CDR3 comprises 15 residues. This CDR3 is CASSYGGVSNQPQHF. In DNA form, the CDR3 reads TGTGCCAGCAGTTACGGGGGAGTTAGCAATCAGCCCCAGCATTTT.

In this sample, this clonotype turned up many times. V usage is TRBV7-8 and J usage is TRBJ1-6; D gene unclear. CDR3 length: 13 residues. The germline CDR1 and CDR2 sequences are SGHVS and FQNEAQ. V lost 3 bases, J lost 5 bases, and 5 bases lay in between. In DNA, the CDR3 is TGTGCCAGCAGCTTCTTTAATAATTCACCCCTCCACTTT. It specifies CASSFFNNSPLHF.

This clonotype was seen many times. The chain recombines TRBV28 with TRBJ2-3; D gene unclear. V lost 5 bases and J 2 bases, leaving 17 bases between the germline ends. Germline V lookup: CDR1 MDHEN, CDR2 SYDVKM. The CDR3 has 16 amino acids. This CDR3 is CASSPSIVRSTDTQYF. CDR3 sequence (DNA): TGTGCCAGCAGTCCTTCGATCGTCCGCTCCACAGATACGCAGTATTTT.

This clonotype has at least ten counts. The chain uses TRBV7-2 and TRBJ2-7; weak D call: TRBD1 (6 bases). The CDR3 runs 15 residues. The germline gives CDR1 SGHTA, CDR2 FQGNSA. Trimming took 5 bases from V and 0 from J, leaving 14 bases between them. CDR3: CASSQVGQSSYEQYF. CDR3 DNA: TGTGCCAGCAGCCAGGTCGGACAGAGCTCCTACGAGCAGTACTTC.

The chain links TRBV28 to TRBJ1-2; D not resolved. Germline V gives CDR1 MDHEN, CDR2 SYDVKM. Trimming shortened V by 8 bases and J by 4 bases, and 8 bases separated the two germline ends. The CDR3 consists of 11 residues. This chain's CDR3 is CASLYGYGYTF. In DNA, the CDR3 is TGTGCCAGCCTCTACGGCTATGGCTACACCTTC.

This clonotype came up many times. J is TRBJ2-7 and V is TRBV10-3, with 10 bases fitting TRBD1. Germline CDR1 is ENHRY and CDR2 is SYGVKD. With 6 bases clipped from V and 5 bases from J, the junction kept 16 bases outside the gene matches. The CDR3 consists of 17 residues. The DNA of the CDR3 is TGTGCCATCAGAGGCCTGAGTGCTGGGACAGGGGTCAACGAGCAGTACTTC. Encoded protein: CAIRGLSAGTGVNEQYF.

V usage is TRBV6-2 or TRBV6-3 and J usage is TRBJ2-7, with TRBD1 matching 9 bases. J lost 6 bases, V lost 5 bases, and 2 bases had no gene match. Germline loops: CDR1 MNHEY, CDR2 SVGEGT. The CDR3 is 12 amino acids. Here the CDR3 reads CASSGTGIEQYF. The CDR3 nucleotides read TGTGCCAGCAGTGGGACAGGGATCGAGCAGTACTTC.

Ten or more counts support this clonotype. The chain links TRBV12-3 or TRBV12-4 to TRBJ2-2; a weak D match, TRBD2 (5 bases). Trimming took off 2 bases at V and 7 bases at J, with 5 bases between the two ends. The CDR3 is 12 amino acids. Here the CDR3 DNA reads TGTGCCAGCAGTTTACGGGGCGGGGAGCTGTTTTTT. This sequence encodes CASSLRGGELFF.

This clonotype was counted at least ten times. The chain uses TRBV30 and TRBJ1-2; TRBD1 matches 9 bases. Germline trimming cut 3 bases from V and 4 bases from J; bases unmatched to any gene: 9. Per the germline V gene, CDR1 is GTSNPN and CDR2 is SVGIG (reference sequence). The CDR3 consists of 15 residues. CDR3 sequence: CAWSIDRGNVYGYTF. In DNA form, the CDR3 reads TGTGCCTGGAGCATCGACAGGGGGAACGTCTATGGCTACACCTTC.

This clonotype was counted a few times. The CDR3: CASSPTGRQETQYF. The CDR3 DNA sequence: TGTGCCAGCAGTCCTACAGGGCGCCAAGAGACCCAGTACTTC. The rearrangement uses TRBV12-3 or TRBV12-4 and TRBJ2-5, with D possibly TRBD1 on 6 matching bases. This CDR3 region has 14 residues. Between the trimmed V and J ends, which lost 5 bases and 1 base, there was a span of 11 bases.

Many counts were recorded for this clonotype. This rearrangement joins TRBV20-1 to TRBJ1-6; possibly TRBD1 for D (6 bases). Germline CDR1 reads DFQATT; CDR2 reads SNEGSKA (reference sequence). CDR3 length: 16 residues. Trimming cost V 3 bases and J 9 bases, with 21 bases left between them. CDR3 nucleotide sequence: TGCAGTGCTAGGGGAACAGGGCTGGGGTATTCTTCACCCCTCCACTTT. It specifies CSARGTGLGYSSPLHF.

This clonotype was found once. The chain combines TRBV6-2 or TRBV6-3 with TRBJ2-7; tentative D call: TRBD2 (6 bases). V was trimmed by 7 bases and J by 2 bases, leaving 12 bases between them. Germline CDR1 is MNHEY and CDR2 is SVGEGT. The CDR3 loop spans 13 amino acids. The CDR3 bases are TGTGCCAGCAAAGGTAGCGGAACCTACGAGCAGTACTTC. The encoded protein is CASKGSGTYEQYF.

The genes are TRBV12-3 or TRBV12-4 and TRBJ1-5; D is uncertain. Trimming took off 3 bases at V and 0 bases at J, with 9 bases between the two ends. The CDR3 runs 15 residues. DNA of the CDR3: TGTGCCAGCAGTTTTGCGGAAGCTAGCAATCAGCCCCAGCATTTT. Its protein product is CASSFAEASNQPQHF.

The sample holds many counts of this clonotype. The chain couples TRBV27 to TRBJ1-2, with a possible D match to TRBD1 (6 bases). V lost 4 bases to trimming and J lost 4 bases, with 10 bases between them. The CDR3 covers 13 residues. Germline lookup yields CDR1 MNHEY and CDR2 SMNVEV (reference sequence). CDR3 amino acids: CASSSARGYGYTF. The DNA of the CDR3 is TGTGCCAGCAGTTCTGCCAGGGGCTATGGCTACACCTTC.

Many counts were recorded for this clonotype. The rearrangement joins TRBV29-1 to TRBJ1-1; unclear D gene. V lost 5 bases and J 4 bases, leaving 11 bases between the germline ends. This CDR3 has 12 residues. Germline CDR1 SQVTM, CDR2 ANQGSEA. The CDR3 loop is CSVNRRGTEAFF. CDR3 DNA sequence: TGCAGCGTTAATCGACGGGGCACTGAAGCTTTCTTT.

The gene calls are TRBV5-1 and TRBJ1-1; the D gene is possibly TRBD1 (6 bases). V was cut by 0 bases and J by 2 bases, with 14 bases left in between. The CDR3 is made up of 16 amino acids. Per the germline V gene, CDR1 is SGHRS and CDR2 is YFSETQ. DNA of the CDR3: TGCGCCAGCAGCTTGGCTACGACAGGATACAACACTGAAGCTTTCTTT. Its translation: CASSLATTGYNTEAFF.